This T cell receptor beta chain originates from a study of molecular identifiers for immune sequencing clone quantification. TCRdb analysed the PCR reads with MiXCR anew, one entry per CDR3 protein. Among about 510,000 distinct CDR3 sequences listed, 20% to 25% were seen once. The V gene end was trimmed by 4 bases and the J gene end by 9 bases; junction bases not matched to a gene: 3. Germline assignment: CDR1 LGHDT and CDR2 YNNKEL (reference sequence). CDR3 length equals 12 residues. When naive CD8 T cells were sorted, they were gated as CD8+CD4-CCR7+CD45RA+. The specimen sequenced was naive CD8+ T cells from blood, with Jurkat cell RNA spiked in. Documented subset: FACS-sorted CD8+CD4-CCR7+CD45RA+ naive T cells. This rearrangement joins TRBV3-1 to TRBJ2-7; 10 nucleotides match TRBD1. The receptor comes from a human donor in good health. Some libraries in this study had Jurkat cell RNA spiked in. CDR3 nucleotides: TGTGCCAGCAGCCGACGGGACAGGGGGCAGTACTTC. Translated: CASSRRDRGQYF.